A single sample gave rise to the 17 T cell receptor beta chains below, sequenced in a study of cytotoxic CD8 clonotypes in ibrutinib-treated CLL (TCRdb year 2021). The library was produced with the immunoSEQ multiplex PCR assay. As stored in TCRdb, this immuneACCESS dataset retains in-frame rearrangements with V and J assigned. A fraction of the clones does not appear; measured against another copy, unresolved V genes explain less than half of the discrepancy, and the remainder lacks a known reason. The sample has 110,000 or so clones on record, 45% to 65% of them singletons. Approximately 35% of the sample goes to the ten largest clones. The time point label here, explained by the study, means: 24 months on ibrutinib. The material was PBMCs, obtained after 24 months of ibrutinib treatment. These receptors originate from a human donor with chronic lymphocytic leukemia.

The table lists this clone with a few counts. The V call is TRBV5-4, the J call TRBJ2-5; a possible D gene is TRBD2 (6 bases). Germline V gene sequence: CDR1 SGHNT, CDR2 YYREEE (reference sequence). The V end was cut by 4 bases, the J end by 4 bases, with 14 bases between. The CDR3 totals 14 residues. The CDR3 sequence: CASSMSLGGETQYF. The CDR3 nucleotides read TGTGCCAGCAGCATGTCATTGGGGGGAGAGACCCAGTACTTC.

This clone appeared once. This chain connects TRBV9 to TRBJ2-5, with 7 bases matching TRBD1. Germline V gene lookup returns CDR1 SGDLS and CDR2 YYNGEE. Germline trimming cut 4 bases from V and 0 bases from J; bases unmatched to any gene: 6. The length of the CDR3 is 15 residues. The CDR3 DNA follows: TGTGCCAGCAGCCCCCGGCAGGGGGACCAAGAGACCCAGTACTTC. Protein product: CASSPRQGDQETQYF.

This clone was seen only a few times. The V and J genes are TRBV7-9 and TRBJ1-5; 7 bases are shared with TRBD1. Germline values: CDR1 SEHNR, CDR2 FQNEAQ (reference sequence). The CDR3 is 14 residues long. V trimming: 4 bases; J trimming: 2 bases; junction bases outside the gene matches: 2. The CDR3 bases are TGTGCCAGCAGCTCTACAGGGGGCAATCAGCCCCAGCATTTT. Encoded protein: CASSSTGGNQPQHF.

The V gene is TRBV30, the J gene TRBJ2-7; 10 nucleotides match TRBD2. Trimming took 4 bases from V and 5 from J; bases not matched to a gene: 2. In germline, CDR1 is GTSNPN, CDR2 SVGIG (reference sequence). The CDR3 is 12 residues long. The CDR3 bases are TGTGCCTGGAATCTAGCGGGGGACGAGCAGTACTTC. This translates into CAWNLAGDEQYF.

The genes are TRBV9 and TRBJ2-5; possible D gene TRBD1, 6 bases. V was clipped by 2 bases and J by 5 bases, with 7 bases between them. The CDR3 loop spans 12 amino acids. Per the germline V gene, CDR1 is SGDLS and CDR2 is YYNGEE. The CDR3 loop is CASSVQGETQYF. The CDR3 bases are TGTGCCAGCAGCGTTCAGGGGGAGACCCAGTACTTC.

The V and J genes are TRBV5-1 and TRBJ2-2, with a weak D call TRBD1 (5 bases). V dropped 0 bases and J dropped 1 base, with 16 bases sitting between them. CDR1 is SGHRS and CDR2 is YFSETQ in the germline V gene. The CDR3 spans 18 residues. The CDR3 nucleotides are TGCGCCAGCAGCTTGGCCCCCCAGGGTAGTGGGAACACCGGGGAGCTGTTTTTT. Residues: CASSLAPQGSGNTGELFF.

The chain joins TRBV6-1 to TRBJ2-3; 16 bases are shared with TRBD2. The CDR3 totals 15 residues. The junction had 1 base not matched to a gene; V was cut back by 6 bases and J by 4 bases. The germline V gene has CDR1 MNHNS and CDR2 SASEGT. In DNA, the CDR3 is TGTGCCAGCAGGGGACTAGCGGGGGGGCCAGATACGCAGTATTTT. Its translation is CASRGLAGGPDTQYF.

The V gene is TRBV6-6, the J gene TRBJ2-7, with 9 bases identical to TRBD1. J lost 3 bases, V lost 6 bases, and 3 bases had no gene match. The CDR3 totals 13 residues. CDR1 is MNHNY, CDR2 SVGAGI, per germline (reference sequence). The CDR3 DNA is TGTGCCAGCAGCCGGGACAGGGACTACGAGCAGTACTTC. Encoded protein: CASSRDRDYEQYF.

The gene calls are TRBV5-1 and TRBJ1-2; 7 bases agree with TRBD1. Germline-derived CDR1 and CDR2 are SGHRS and YFSETQ. The CDR3 is 14 residues long. V was clipped by 4 bases and J by 3 bases; unmatched bases: 6. CDR3 sequence: CASSTGQAHYGYTF. In DNA, the CDR3 is TGCGCCAGCAGCACTGGACAGGCCCACTATGGCTACACCTTC.

The V gene is TRBV30, the J gene TRBJ1-1; tentative D call: TRBD1 (6 bases). V shed 4 bases and J shed 1 base, with 13 bases lying between them. CDR3 length equals 14 residues. Germline assignment: CDR1 GTSNPN and CDR2 SVGIG (reference sequence). CDR3 coding DNA: TGTGCCTGGACTACAGGGTTGGGGAACACTGAAGCTTTCTTT. This translates into CAWTTGLGNTEAFF.

The chain uses TRBV6-6 and TRBJ1-2, with D unclear. Trimming cost V 3 bases and J 2 bases, with 13 bases left between them. The CDR3 is 15 amino acids. Germline V CDR1 and CDR2: MNHNY, SVGAGI (reference sequence). The CDR3 is CASSYESSVNYGYTF. The CDR3 DNA follows: TGTGCCAGCAGTTATGAGAGCTCCGTCAACTATGGCTACACCTTC.

The chain links TRBV27 to TRBJ2-2; D may match TRBD1 or TRBD2 (7 bases each). Looked up from germline, CDR1 is MNHEY and CDR2 is SMNVEV (reference sequence). The V end was cut by 4 bases, the J end by 6 bases, with 9 bases between. The CDR3 contains 13 residues. The CDR3: CASSSGGAGELFF. CDR3 in DNA: TGTGCCAGCAGTTCAGGGGGGGCCGGGGAGCTGTTTTTT.

The chain recombines TRBV6-5 with TRBJ1-6, with D hard to call. Germline V gives CDR1 MNHEY, CDR2 SVGAGI. The CDR3 length is 13 residues. Trimming removed 9 bases from V and 5 bases from J, with 11 bases in between. The chain's CDR3 is CASGVMNNSPLHF. The CDR3 DNA is TGTGCCAGTGGGGTGATGAATAATTCACCCCTCCACTTT.

The V call is TRBV6-1, the J call TRBJ1-4; 7 bases align to TRBD1. CDR3 size: 14 residues. J was trimmed by 8 bases and V by 3 bases; bases with no gene match: 6. The germline V gene encodes CDR1 MNHNS and CDR2 SASEGT. This chain's CDR3 is CASSETGNNEKLFF. Written as DNA, the CDR3 is TGTGCCAGCAGTGAGACAGGGAATAACGAAAAACTGTTTTTT.

The V and J genes are TRBV30 and TRBJ1-1, with no clear D. The CDR3 is 15 amino acids. Germline CDR1 reads GTSNPN; CDR2 reads SVGIG (reference sequence). The V end lost 1 base, the J end lost 0 bases, and 12 bases lay between the germline ends. The CDR3 nucleotides are TGTGCCTGGAGTGCTGGGTCAGGTCTGAACACTGAAGCTTTCTTT. Its protein product is CAWSAGSGLNTEAFF.

This clone came up a few times. Other DNA sequences within the sample encode an identical CDR3. V usage is TRBV25-1 and J usage is TRBJ2-1; TRBD2 is a possible D gene (5 bases). V lost 0 bases to trimming and J lost 8 bases, with 8 bases between them. Germline lookup yields CDR1 MGHDK and CDR2 SYGVNS. CDR3 length equals 13 residues. CDR3 protein: CASSEYLRDEQFF. CDR3 sequence (DNA): TGTGCCAGCAGTGAATATTTGAGGGATGAGCAGTTCTTC.

The genes are TRBV7-9 and TRBJ2-3, with TRBD2 matching 12 bases. The germline CDR1 and CDR2 sequences are SEHNR and FQNEAQ (reference sequence). The CDR3 spans 17 residues. V shed 5 bases, J shed 2 bases, and the junction held 8 bases outside the gene matches. CDR3 in amino acids: CASSDASSGGATDTQYF. The CDR3 bases are TGTGCCAGCAGCGATGCCTCTAGCGGGGGGGCCACAGATACGCAGTATTTT.